The rows below give T cell receptor beta chains drawn from one sample of a study of neurological immune-mediated disorders. TCRdb reprocessed the 5' RACE reads via MiXCR and lists one record per CDR3 protein. Of roughly 62,000 distinct CDR3 sequences listed, roughly 11% were seen once; the top ten hold approximately 1.8%. Sequencing used PBMCs. These receptors were collected from a man in his sixties in good health. Both conserved end residues are part of each CDR3. The order of the fields is CDR3 DNA, CDR3 protein, V gene, J gene, D gene, clone size. D genes are given only for firm matches. Size values are once, few and many counts, or a class for expanded clones, and some rows have none.

cdr3_nt: TGTGCCAGCTCACCACCCGCTAACTATGGCTACACCTTC
cdr3_aa: CASSPPANYGYTF
v_call: TRBV18
j_call: TRBJ1-2
d_call: .
clone_size: many

cdr3_nt: TGCAGCATCGAACAGGGGTGGGAGACCCAGTACTTC
cdr3_aa: CSIEQGWETQYF
v_call: TRBV29-1
j_call: TRBJ2-5
d_call: TRBD1
clone_size: many

cdr3_nt: TGTGCCAGCAGTTACAATGGGGGACAGCCCCAGCATTTT
cdr3_aa: CASSYNGGQPQHF
v_call: TRBV6-5
j_call: TRBJ1-5
d_call: .
clone_size: many

cdr3_nt: TGTGCCAGCAGCCTGCGGGGGGCGTACAATGAGCAGTTCTTC
cdr3_aa: CASSLRGAYNEQFF
v_call: TRBV5-6
j_call: TRBJ2-1
d_call: TRBD2
clone_size: many

cdr3_nt: TGTGCCAGCAGTTTCGGGGGGGAGGTGAACACTGAAGCTTTCTTT
cdr3_aa: CASSFGGEVNTEAFF
v_call: TRBV28
j_call: TRBJ1-1
d_call: .
clone_size: .

cdr3_nt: TGTGCCAGCAGATTGACAGGGCCTGAAGCTTTCTTT
cdr3_aa: CASRLTGPEAFF
v_call: TRBV6-2/TRBV6-3
j_call: TRBJ1-1
d_call: TRBD1
clone_size: many

cdr3_nt: TGTGCCAGCAGCCAAGACCTTACAGGGTCTGGGTACACCTTC
cdr3_aa: CASSQDLTGSGYTF
v_call: TRBV3-1
j_call: TRBJ1-2
d_call: .
clone_size: many

cdr3_nt: TGTGCCAGTAGATTCGGGACGGCGAGCTCCTACGAGCAGTACTTC
cdr3_aa: CASRFGTASSYEQYF
v_call: TRBV19
j_call: TRBJ2-7
d_call: .
clone_size: few

cdr3_nt: TGTGCCAGCAGCTCGCTGCGGGTGACTGAAGCTTTCTTT
cdr3_aa: CASSSLRVTEAFF
v_call: TRBV5-5
j_call: TRBJ1-1
d_call: .
clone_size: many

cdr3_nt: TGTGCCAGTAGTCGAGACGTCCTGTCCTACGAGCAGTACTTC
cdr3_aa: CASSRDVLSYEQYF
v_call: TRBV19
j_call: TRBJ2-7
d_call: .
clone_size: .

cdr3_nt: TGTGCCAGCAGCCTGGCAGGGTCGAACACCGGGGAGCTGTTTTTT
cdr3_aa: CASSLAGSNTGELFF
v_call: TRBV11-2
j_call: TRBJ2-2
d_call: .
clone_size: few

cdr3_nt: TGTGCCAGCAGACTAAGCGGGGCCTCCTCCTACGAGCAGTACTTC
cdr3_aa: CASRLSGASSYEQYF
v_call: TRBV7-2
j_call: TRBJ2-7
d_call: TRBD2
clone_size: many

cdr3_nt: TGTGCCAGCAGCCAAGAGGACTGGCCGAACACTGGAGATTTCTTT
cdr3_aa: CASSQEDWPNTGDFF
v_call: TRBV3-1
j_call: TRBJ1-1
d_call: .
clone_size: .

cdr3_nt: TGCAGTCTTCAGGAGACCTACGAGCAGTACTTC
cdr3_aa: CSLQETYEQYF
v_call: TRBV20-1
j_call: TRBJ2-7
d_call: .
clone_size: many

cdr3_nt: TGTGCCTGGAGTTCCGGGAACACTGAAGCTTTCTTT
cdr3_aa: CAWSSGNTEAFF
v_call: TRBV30
j_call: TRBJ1-1
d_call: .
clone_size: .

cdr3_nt: TGCAGCGTTGAAGATCCCGGGGAGTGGACTGAAGCTTTCTTT
cdr3_aa: CSVEDPGEWTEAFF
v_call: TRBV29-1
j_call: TRBJ1-1
d_call: .
clone_size: many

cdr3_nt: TGTGCCAGCAGCTTAACTAGGGTTGTAACTGAAGCTTTCTTT
cdr3_aa: CASSLTRVVTEAFF
v_call: TRBV7-2
j_call: TRBJ1-1
d_call: .
clone_size: many

cdr3_nt: TGTGCCAGCAGCCGGGGACAGGCGCAAGAGACCCAGTACTTC
cdr3_aa: CASSRGQAQETQYF
v_call: TRBV7-9
j_call: TRBJ2-5
d_call: TRBD1
clone_size: .

cdr3_nt: TGTGCCAGCAGGTCAGGAACCCGAAACACCATATATTTT
cdr3_aa: CASRSGTRNTIYF
v_call: TRBV28
j_call: TRBJ1-3
d_call: .
clone_size: many

cdr3_nt: TGTGCCAGCGGACCGTCCCGGGGGGGCCGTGGAGATACGCAGTATTTT
cdr3_aa: CASGPSRGGRGDTQYF
v_call: TRBV7-2
j_call: TRBJ2-3
d_call: TRBD2
clone_size: many

cdr3_nt: TGCAGTGCTAGTGCGGGACAGGGAGGTCAGCCCCAGCATTTT
cdr3_aa: CSASAGQGGQPQHF
v_call: TRBV20-1
j_call: TRBJ1-5
d_call: TRBD1
clone_size: many

cdr3_nt: TGCAGTGCTAGGATGGGAGGGGACAACCGCTTAGCTAACTATGGCTACACCTTC
cdr3_aa: CSARMGGDNRLANYGYTF
v_call: TRBV20-1
j_call: TRBJ1-2
d_call: .
clone_size: many

cdr3_nt: TGCAGTGCTCAGGGCGGGCAGGGAGGCTATGGCTACACCTTC
cdr3_aa: CSAQGGQGGYGYTF
v_call: TRBV20-1
j_call: TRBJ1-2
d_call: .
clone_size: many

cdr3_nt: TGCAGTGCTCATGGACAGGGGGCAGCCCTCCACTTT
cdr3_aa: CSAHGQGAALHF
v_call: TRBV20-1
j_call: TRBJ1-6
d_call: TRBD1
clone_size: many

cdr3_nt: TGTGCCACCATGACAGGGGGCGGCTACAATGAGCAGTTCTTC
cdr3_aa: CATMTGGGYNEQFF
v_call: TRBV10-3
j_call: TRBJ2-1
d_call: TRBD1
clone_size: many

cdr3_nt: TGTGCCAGCAGTATCCGGACAGGAGGGACTGAAGCTTTCTTT
cdr3_aa: CASSIRTGGTEAFF
v_call: TRBV6-1
j_call: TRBJ1-1
d_call: TRBD1
clone_size: many

cdr3_nt: TGTGCCAGCAGCTTGGACCCTCCCCATTCACCCCTGCACTTT
cdr3_aa: CASSLDPPHSPLHF
v_call: TRBV5-5
j_call: TRBJ1-6
d_call: .
clone_size: .

cdr3_nt: TGTGCCAGCAGCTTAGATCCGGGGGTCCGCTACGAGCAGTACTTC
cdr3_aa: CASSLDPGVRYEQYF
v_call: TRBV11-2
j_call: TRBJ2-7
d_call: .
clone_size: .

cdr3_nt: TGCGCCAGCAGCTCGCTGGGAGGGGGAGAGACCCAGTACTTC
cdr3_aa: CASSSLGGGETQYF
v_call: TRBV5-1
j_call: TRBJ2-5
d_call: .
clone_size: many

cdr3_nt: TGTGCCAGCAGTTATTCCCTGAGGCAGCCCCAGCATTTT
cdr3_aa: CASSYSLRQPQHF
v_call: TRBV6-2/TRBV6-3
j_call: TRBJ1-5
d_call: .
clone_size: many

cdr3_nt: TGTGCCAGCAGTCTGGGGGGCATATTCGGTGGCTACACCTTC
cdr3_aa: CASSLGGIFGGYTF
v_call: TRBV6-5
j_call: TRBJ1-2
d_call: .
clone_size: .